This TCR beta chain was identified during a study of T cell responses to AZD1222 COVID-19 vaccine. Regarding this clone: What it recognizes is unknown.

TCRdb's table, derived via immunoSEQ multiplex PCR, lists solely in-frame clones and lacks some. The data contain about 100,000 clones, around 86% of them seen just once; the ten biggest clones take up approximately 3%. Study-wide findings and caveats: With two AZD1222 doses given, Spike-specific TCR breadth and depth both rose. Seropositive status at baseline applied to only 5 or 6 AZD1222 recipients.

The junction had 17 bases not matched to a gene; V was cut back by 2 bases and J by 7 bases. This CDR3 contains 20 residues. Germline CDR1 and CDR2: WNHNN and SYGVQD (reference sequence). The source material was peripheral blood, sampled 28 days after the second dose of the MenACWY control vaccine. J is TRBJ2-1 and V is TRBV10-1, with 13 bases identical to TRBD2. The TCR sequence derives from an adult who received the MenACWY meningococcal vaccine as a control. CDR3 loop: CASSETLGGRTSGGPNEQFF. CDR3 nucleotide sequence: TGCGCCAGCAGTGAGACTCTGGGGGGACGGACTAGCGGGGGACCGAATGAGCAGTTCTTC.